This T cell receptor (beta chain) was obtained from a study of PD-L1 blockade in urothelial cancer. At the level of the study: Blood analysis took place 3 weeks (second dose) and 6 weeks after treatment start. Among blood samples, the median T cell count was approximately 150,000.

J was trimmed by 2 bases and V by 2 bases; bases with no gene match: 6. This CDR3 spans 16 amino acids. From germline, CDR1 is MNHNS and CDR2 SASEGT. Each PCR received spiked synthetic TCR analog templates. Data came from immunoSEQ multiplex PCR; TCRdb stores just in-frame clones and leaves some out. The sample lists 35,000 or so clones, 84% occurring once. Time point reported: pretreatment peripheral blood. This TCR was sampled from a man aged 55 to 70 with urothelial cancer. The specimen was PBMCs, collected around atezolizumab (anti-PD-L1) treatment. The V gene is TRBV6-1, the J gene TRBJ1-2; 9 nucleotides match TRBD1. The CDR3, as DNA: TGTGCCAGCAGTGAAATAGGGACAGGGATGAACTATGGCTACACCTTC. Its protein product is CASSEIGTGMNYGYTF.